The clone carrying this TCR beta chain was picked up a small number of times. The germline gives CDR1 MDHEN, CDR2 SYDVKM. Trimming removed 3 bases from V and 8 bases from J, with 15 bases in between. The length of the CDR3 is 14 residues. This entry belongs to a study of patients and donors after allogeneic stem cell transplantation. TCRdb independently ran MiXCR on the RT-PCR reads; one entry per CDR3 protein. The data hold approximately 410,000 distinct CDR3 sequences, with about a sixth observed a single time. The receptor's source is a human donor who was either an allogeneic HSCT recipient or a stem cell or donor lymphocyte infusion donor (not recorded which). It is not recorded whose cells these are; they may come from a transplant donor. This chain links TRBV28 with TRBJ2-3; perhaps TRBD2 as D (5 bases). The sequencing input was blood, either unsorted or a sorted T cell fraction (not recorded which). CDR3 in DNA: TGTGCCAGCAGTTTTCGGGGTCTATGGCTTACGCAGTATTTT. Its protein product is CASSFRGLWLTQYF. Drawing the rest from reference TRBV28 and TRBJ2-3, the complete variable domain is DVKVTQSSRYLVKRTGEKVFLECVQDMDHENMFWYRQDPGLGLRLIYFSYDVKMKEKGDIPEGYSVSREKKERFSLILESASTNQTSMYLCASSFRGLWLTQYFGPGTRLTVL.